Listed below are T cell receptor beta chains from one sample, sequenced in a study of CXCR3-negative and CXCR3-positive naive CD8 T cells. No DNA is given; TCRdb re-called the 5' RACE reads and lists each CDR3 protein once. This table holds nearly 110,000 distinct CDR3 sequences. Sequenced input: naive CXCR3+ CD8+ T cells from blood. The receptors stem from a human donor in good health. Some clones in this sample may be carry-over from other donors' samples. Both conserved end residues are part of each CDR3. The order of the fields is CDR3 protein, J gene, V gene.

CSVYHPVGGSEQFF,TRBJ2-1,TRBV29-1
CSARVAGQGAYEQYF,TRBJ2-7,TRBV20-1
CAISETILPYEQYF,TRBJ2-7,TRBV10-3
CASSYSSGAFSYNEQFF,TRBJ2-1,TRBV6-5
CASSQVQDKYNEQFF,TRBJ2-1,TRBV4-3
CSARASGRWYEQYF,TRBJ2-7,TRBV20-1
CANSYSADYEQYF,TRBJ2-7,TRBV6-2/TRBV6-3
CASSLGGGPNEQFF,TRBJ2-1,TRBV7-9
CASSSYRDEQYF,TRBJ2-7,TRBV7-9
CASSLGQSTEAFF,TRBJ1-1,TRBV12-3/TRBV12-4
CASRESGRVDTQYF,TRBJ2-3,TRBV12-3/TRBV12-4
CASSFTGPNSYNEQFF,TRBJ2-1,TRBV5-1
CASSFGQARPFF,TRBJ2-2,TRBV12-3/TRBV12-4
CASSPKGTGAYEQYF,TRBJ2-7,TRBV13
CAIGTNYEQYF,TRBJ2-7,TRBV10-3
CASSLQGTQETQYF,TRBJ2-5,TRBV7-9
CASTIAGFTDTQYF,TRBJ2-3,TRBV6-2/TRBV6-3
CASSLSSEYEQYF,TRBJ2-7,TRBV27
CASSYGSAGEQYF,TRBJ2-7,TRBV6-2/TRBV6-3
CASSPGAYSPNEQYF,TRBJ2-7,TRBV18
CASSLGRGQMREQYF,TRBJ2-7,TRBV7-9
CASSWTGGEMNTEAFF,TRBJ1-1,TRBV12-3/TRBV12-4
CASSEGFSGFTDTQYF,TRBJ2-3,TRBV2
CSVELGQGYTDTQYF,TRBJ2-3,TRBV29-1
CSARAFREGGLFEAFF,TRBJ1-1,TRBV20-1
CASSVYGRLAGPVTDTQYF,TRBJ2-3,TRBV10-2
CATASEWYNEQFF,TRBJ2-1,TRBV5-1
CASSSLGASYEQYF,TRBJ2-7,TRBV7-3